This T cell receptor beta chain was obtained from a study of blood T cell repertoires in COVID-19. Profiled with immunoSEQ multiplex PCR; TCRdb holds only in-frame clones, not every one. This table holds about 360,000 clones, 75% to 90% found once. Germline V gene lookup returns CDR1 SGHNT and CDR2 YENEEA. The ends were cut back, 7 bases at V and 6 bases at J, with 19 bases in the middle. This CDR3 has 14 amino acids. This chain connects TRBV11-3 to TRBJ2-7; D is undetermined. This sequence was found in a woman aged 60 to 75 with COVID-19, enrolled during active disease. Material: peripheral blood. The CDR3 DNA sequence: TGTGCCAGCACTCTCGCCCCGGTCTCCGGCGAGCAGTACTTC. Amino acids: CASTLAPVSGEQYF.